This T cell receptor beta chain was captured in a study of vaccination and CD4 T cells after COVID-19. General observations from the study: Post-infection sampling omitted early timepoints and covered relatively few convalescent patients.

The Oncomine TCR Beta short-read assay sequenced DNA from cultured CD4+ T cells. TCRdb re-derived calls from the PCR reads in MiXCR, one entry per CDR3 protein. The sample contains about 19,000 distinct CDR3 sequences, roughly 43% of which appear only once. In regard to this clonotype: Its antigen is still unknown.

Treatment defined: roughly 11-day PBMC culture with coronavirus spike peptide pools or control peptides (ViraFEST assay). It was with roughly 9.7 IU/ml IL-2 and around 9.3 ug/ml peptide pools that about 2 million PBMCs per well were cultured. The CDR3 has 17 amino acids. V was cut by 4 bases and J by 2 bases, with 21 bases left in between. CDR1 and CDR2 (germline): SGHTA, FQGNSA. The chain recombines TRBV7-2 with TRBJ2-7; D perhaps matches TRBD1 (6 bases). The specimen was CD4+ T cells from blood, cultured in vitro, collected before SARS-CoV-2 vaccination. The receptor was derived from a human donor who had recovered from COVID-19. In DNA form, the CDR3 reads TGTGCCAGCAGCTCGAAACAGGGTATCAGATGGACCTACGAGCAGTACTTC. This encodes CASSSKQGIRWTYEQYF.